One sample yielded the 15 T cell receptor beta chains listed below, sequenced in a study of blood T cell repertoires in COVID-19. The table came from immunoSEQ multiplex PCR; TCRdb's copy has only in-frame clones and leaves some out. Here the sample spans approximately 15,000 clones, almost 85% being singletons. The sequencing sample was made of peripheral blood. The receptors come from a woman aged 70 to 79 with active COVID-19.

The table lists this clone with a few counts. The chain recombines TRBV5-1 with TRBJ1-2, with D possibly being TRBD1 (5 bases). Trimming took 2 bases from V and 13 from J, leaving 15 bases between them. This CDR3 spans 12 amino acids. Germline loops: CDR1 SGHRS, CDR2 YFSETQ. The CDR3 DNA sequence: TGCGCCAGCAGCTTCTCAAAAGCAGGGATCACCTTC. It is translated as CASSFSKAGITF.

The chain has TRBV12-3 or TRBV12-4 and TRBJ2-4; a weak D match, TRBD1 (5 bases). V was clipped by 10 bases and J by 0 bases, with 10 bases between them. The CDR3 contains 13 residues. The CDR3 here is CATGQGAKNIQYF. The CDR3 DNA reads TGTGCCACCGGTCAGGGAGCCAAAAACATTCAGTACTTC.

The chain couples TRBV27 to TRBJ1-2; 7 bases are a match to TRBD1. CDR3 length equals 13 residues. J gave up 3 bases and V 6 bases, and 4 bases lay outside the gene matches. Looked up from germline, CDR1 is MNHEY and CDR2 is SMNVEV (reference sequence). The CDR3 nucleotides are TGTGCCAGCAGAGGACAGGCTTACTATGGCTACACCTTC. Translated, it gives CASRGQAYYGYTF.

V and J are TRBV7-6 and TRBJ2-5; D gene uncertain. The germline gives CDR1 SGHVS, CDR2 FNYEAQ. The V gene lost 5 bases and the J gene lost 1 base, with 11 bases spanning the gap. CDR3 length: 14 residues. CDR3 DNA sequence: TGTGCCAGCAGCCTGCCCCGCGCCCAAGAGACCCAGTACTTC. Translated, it gives CASSLPRAQETQYF. The variable domain in full, with the rest retrieved from reference TRBV7-6 and TRBJ2-5, is GAGVSQSPRYKVTKRGQDVALRCDPISGHVSLYWYRQALGQGPEFLTYFNYEAQQDKSGLPNDRFSAERPEGSISTLTIQRTEQRDSAMYRCASSLPRAQETQYFGPGTRLLVL.

The genes are TRBV7-9 and TRBJ2-5; D remains ambiguous. From germline, CDR1 is SEHNR and CDR2 FQNEAQ (reference sequence). Deletions cut 4 bases from V and 4 bases from J, with 4 bases between. The CDR3 consists of 11 residues. CDR3 nucleotides: TGTGCCAGCAGCTCAGGAGAGACCCAGTACTTC. Translation gives CASSSGETQYF.

The CDR3 DNA sequence: TGTGCCAGCAGCCTCCCGGGAGGCACCGGTGGCTACACCTTC. It codes for CASSLPGGTGGYTF. This chain connects TRBV9 to TRBJ1-2; D not resolved. CDR1 and CDR2 (germline): SGDLS, YYNGEE. This CDR3 spans 14 amino acids. The V end lost 4 bases, the J end lost 7 bases, and 17 bases lay between the germline ends.

V gene TRBV11-2 combines with J gene TRBJ2-5; tentative D call: TRBD2 (7 bases). The germline V gene has CDR1 SGHAT and CDR2 FQNNGV. The CDR3 sequence is 16 residues long. V was trimmed by 2 bases and J by 5 bases, leaving 18 bases between them. The DNA of the CDR3 is TGTGCCAGCAGCTTATTCGGGGGGCAGGACGGGGAGACCCAGTACTTC. Translation: CASSLFGGQDGETQYF.

V and J are TRBV6-5 and TRBJ1-1, with TRBD1 as a possible D gene (5 bases). Looked up from germline, CDR1 is MNHEY and CDR2 is SVGAGI. V lost 5 bases to trimming and J lost 2 bases, with 12 bases between them. The CDR3 runs to 14 residues. CDR3 loop: CASSTKTANTEAFF. CDR3 in DNA: TGTGCCAGCAGTACCAAGACAGCTAACACTGAAGCTTTCTTT.

The rearrangement links TRBV19 to TRBJ2-5; D is unclear. CDR3 length equals 16 residues. The V gene lost 0 bases and the J gene lost 1 base, with 12 bases spanning the gap. Germline CDR1 is LNHDA and CDR2 is SQIVND (reference sequence). CDR3: CASSIDPGRVQETQYF. The CDR3 region has the DNA TGTGCCAGTAGTATAGATCCCGGCCGGGTCCAAGAGACCCAGTACTTC.

The J gene is TRBJ2-3, the V gene TRBV24-1; D may be TRBD1 (6 bases). The CDR3 spans 16 residues. The V end lost 3 bases, the J end lost 6 bases, and 18 bases lay between the germline ends. Germline V gene sequence: CDR1 KGHDR, CDR2 SFDVKD. The CDR3 DNA is TGTGCCACCAGTGATCTCACAGGGTTTGTTACGGATACGCAGTATTTT. Translation gives CATSDLTGFVTDTQYF.

This clone was observed once. V is TRBV5-1 and J is TRBJ2-7; 7 nucleotides align to TRBD1. The CDR3 consists of 12 residues. The ends lost 7 bases at V and 7 bases at J; junction bases unmatched: 8. CDR1 SGHRS and CDR2 YFSETQ come from the germline V gene. The CDR3 sequence is CASGTDRTEQYF. CDR3 DNA sequence: TGCGCCAGCGGAACGGACAGGACGGAGCAGTACTTC.

In DNA, the CDR3 is TGTGCCAGTAGTAACAACAGGGTCGTAATCGGCTACACCTTC. Translating gives CASSNNRVVIGYTF. V and J are TRBV19 and TRBJ1-2; possible D gene TRBD1, 6 bases. The CDR3 is 14 amino acids. V lost 4 bases and J lost 8, with 17 bases in between. The germline V gene encodes CDR1 LNHDA and CDR2 SQIVND (reference sequence).

J is TRBJ2-5 and V is TRBV29-1; D may be TRBD1 (5 bases). The V and J ends lost 3 bases and 6 bases respectively, with 11 bases between them. Germline values: CDR1 SQVTM, CDR2 ANQGSEA. The CDR3 runs 12 residues. Here the CDR3 DNA reads TGCAGCGTTGATAGGGGTGAGAAGACCCAGTACTTC. The encoded protein is CSVDRGEKTQYF.

V usage is TRBV27 and J usage is TRBJ1-6; D might be TRBD1 (6 bases). With 7 bases removed from V and 7 bases from J, the gap between germline ends came to 14 bases. Germline V lookup: CDR1 MNHEY, CDR2 SMNVEV (reference sequence). CDR3 size: 14 residues. CDR3 nucleotide sequence: TGTGCCAGCACTCTGACAGGCCCCAATTCACCCCTCCACTTT. This gives the protein CASTLTGPNSPLHF.

The chain employs TRBV21-1 and TRBJ1-1; TRBD1 reflects the table's D call only, with no check against the DNA. TRBV21-1 is flagged as a pseudogene. The CDR3 spans 15 residues. In DNA form, the CDR3 reads TGTGCCAGCAGTCTCGAAAGGGGCGAGAACACTGAAGCTTTCTTT. Its translation: CASSLERGENTEAFF.